These T cell receptor beta chains were read from a single sample in a study of cytomegalovirus exposure and HLA in healthy donors. The protocol was immunoSEQ multiplex PCR, while the TCRdb copy is restricted to in-frame clones and leaves out a portion. Altogether about 140,000 clones are present, about three quarters being singletons, with the ten largest covering over 9.5%. Sequencing used PBMCs. Every receptor here comes from a man in his thirties or forties in good health and CMV-seropositive. The CDR3 runs from the conserved cysteine through the conserved F or W. D genes are given only for firm matches. Expanded clones get a size class; other rows say once, few or many, or leave the size out.

d_gene	v_gene	abundance	j_gene	CDR3nt	CDR3aa
TRBD1	TRBV6-5	-	TRBJ1-1	TGTGCCAGCAGTTACTCACGACAGGGGAGGACTGAAGCTTTCTTT	CASSYSRQGRTEAFF
-	TRBV19	-	TRBJ2-2	TGTGCCAGTACCGAGATGGGGGGAGGCGGGGAGCTGTTTTTT	CASTEMGGGGELFF
TRBD1	TRBV6-1	few	TRBJ1-2	TGTGCCAGCAGTGAAGCGGAGACAGGGGGCTACACCTTC	CASSEAETGGYTF
-	TRBV5-1	once	TRBJ2-3	TGCGCCAGCAGCTGGGGGGAGTTCTCGGTAGATACGCAGTATTTT	CASSWGEFSVDTQYF
TRBD1	TRBV19	-	TRBJ1-5	TGTGCCAGTAGGACCAGGGCCACAGGGGAGCCCCAGCATTTT	CASRTRATGEPQHF
-	TRBV30	-	TRBJ1-1	TGTGCCTGGAGTGCCGACGGCGTGAGGACTGAAGCTTTCTTT	CAWSADGVRTEAFF
TRBD2	TRBV11-3	few	TRBJ2-5	TGTGCCAGCAGACACGGGACTAGCGGGGTGGGAGAGACCCAGTACTTC	CASRHGTSGVGETQYF
-	TRBV7-9	-	TRBJ1-1	TGTGCCAGCAGCTTTATGAACACTGAAGCTTTCTTT	CASSFMNTEAFF
TRBD1	TRBV5-5	-	TRBJ1-5	TGTGCCAGCAGCTGGCGGACAGGAGATAACAATCAGCCCCAGCATTTT	CASSWRTGDNNQPQHF
TRBD2	TRBV6-5	-	TRBJ2-7	TGTGCCAGCAGAGTAGCGGGAGCCTACGAGCAGTACTTC	CASRVAGAYEQYF
-	TRBV2	-	TRBJ2-7	TGTGCCAGCACCTTTGGGGGCGAGCAGTACTTC	CASTFGGEQYF
-	TRBV30	once	TRBJ1-5	TGTGCCTGGAGGTCCGGGGGCAATCAGCCCCAGCATTTT	CAWRSGGNQPQHF
-	TRBV7-3	few	TRBJ2-6	TGTGCCAGCAGCACGACAGAAGCTGGGGCCAACGTCCTGACTTTC	CASSTTEAGANVLTF
-	TRBV11-2	-	TRBJ2-5	TGTGCCAGCAGCAGGGACGGGGGAGGAGAGACCCAGTACTTC	CASSRDGGGETQYF
-	TRBV5-1	-	TRBJ1-1	TGCGCCAGCAGCTTGGGGGGGGTGGGGAAGGCTGAAGCTTTCTTT	CASSLGGVGKAEAFF
-	TRBV7-8	-	TRBJ2-3	TGTGCCAGCAGCCCGCGGGGTACGCAGTATTTT	CASSPRGTQYF
-	TRBV6-6	-	TRBJ2-7	TGTGCCAGCAGTTACTCGGCCGACACCTCCTACGAGCAGTACTTC	CASSYSADTSYEQYF
-	TRBV19	-	TRBJ1-1	TGTGCCAGTAGTCGGAAGACAGAGAACACTGAAGCTTTCTTT	CASSRKTENTEAFF
-	TRBV7-9	once	TRBJ2-2	TGTGCCAGCAGCTTTTGGTTAATTTTTAGACAGAAGAACACCGGGGAGCTGTTTTTT	CASSFWLIFRQKNTGELFF
TRBD1	TRBV10-1	-	TRBJ2-7	TGCGCCAGCAGCCTTGGGACAGGGGCCACCTACGAGCAGTACTTC	CASSLGTGATYEQYF
TRBD1	TRBV27	-	TRBJ1-2	TGTGCCAGCAGCTCGGCGGGCCGACAGGGCAGGAACTATGGCTACACCTTC	CASSSAGRQGRNYGYTF
TRBD1	TRBV7-9	-	TRBJ1-1	TGTGCCAGCAGCCTCGGGACAGGGGTCACTGAAGCTTTCTTT	CASSLGTGVTEAFF
-	TRBV10-3	-	TRBJ1-2	TGTGCCATCAGTGATTCAGGGGTTAGGGATGGCTACACCTTC	CAISDSGVRDGYTF
-	TRBV6-5	few	TRBJ2-7	TGTGCCAGCAGTTACGGGGGGTTTTCCTACGAGCAGTACTTC	CASSYGGFSYEQYF
TRBD1	TRBV18	-	TRBJ1-2	TGTGCCAGCTCACGGAATAGACAGGGTGAACTTGGCTACACCTTC	CASSRNRQGELGYTF
TRBD1	TRBV28	-	TRBJ2-2	TGTGCCAGCAGTCCTCCGGGACAGGGACTGGCCGGGGAGCTGTTTTTT	CASSPPGQGLAGELFF
-	TRBV5-1	-	TRBJ1-2	TGTGCCAGCAGCCCCGGGAGCTATGGCTACACCTTC	CASSPGSYGYTF
TRBD2	TRBV9	few	TRBJ2-1	TGTGCCAGCAGCTCCTCGACTAGCGGGAGTTTAAGGGAGCAGTTCTTC	CASSSSTSGSLREQFF
TRBD1	TRBV6-5	-	TRBJ1-1	TGTGCCAGCAGCTGGGACAGGGGATACTACACTGAAGCTTTCTTT	CASSWDRGYYTEAFF
TRBD2	TRBV28	-	TRBJ2-7	TGTGCCAGCAGTTTTCCACTAGCGGAGGGCGAGCAGTACTTC	CASSFPLAEGEQYF
-	TRBV12-5	-	TRBJ2-2	TGTGCTAGTGGTTTGGTACTCAGCGGTTACACCGGGGAGCTGTTTTTT	CASGLVLSGYTGELFF
-	TRBV10-1	once	TRBJ2-3	TGCGCCAGCAGTGTAGGGGTGACGAGCACAGATACGCAGTATTTT	CASSVGVTSTDTQYF
TRBD2	TRBV7-9	once	TRBJ2-7	TGTGCCAGCAGCCCTCGGACTAGCGGGAGTGGCGAGCAGTACTTC	CASSPRTSGSGEQYF
-	TRBV6-1	-	TRBJ1-1	TGTGCCTGTACGTGGGAGGCGACTAACACTGAAGCTTTCTTT	CACTWEATNTEAFF
-	TRBV9	-	TRBJ1-1	TGTGCCAGCAGCGCTGAGGGACACCTGAACACTGAAGCTTTCTTT	CASSAEGHLNTEAFF
TRBD1	TRBV10-3	few	TRBJ1-1	TGTGCCATCAGAGACGGGACAGGGCTGGAGAACACTGAAGCTTTCTTT	CAIRDGTGLENTEAFF
-	TRBV25-1	few	TRBJ2-3	TGTGCCAGCAGCAAGATGGAGCGGGATACGCAGTATTTT	CASSKMERDTQYF
-	TRBV18	-	TRBJ1-5	TGTGCCAGCTCACCATCGAGAGATCAGCCCCAGCATTTT	CASSPSRDQPQHF
-	TRBV7-9	-	TRBJ2-7	TGTACCAGCAGCCCCCCATCCTACGAGCAGTACTTC	CTSSPPSYEQYF
-	TRBV12-5	-	TRBJ2-7	TGTGCTAGTGGTTTAGCCAGGGTTGTCTCCTACGAGCAGTACTTC	CASGLARVVSYEQYF
TRBD1	TRBV27	-	TRBJ1-2	TGTGCCAGCAGTTCCCGCCCATTAGGGGGCGATGGCTACACCTTC	CASSSRPLGGDGYTF
-	TRBV19	few	TRBJ1-1	TGTGCCAGTAAACCCGAGTGGTCGGGAGGGGTTGAAGCTTTCTTT	CASKPEWSGGVEAFF
TRBD1	TRBV6-5	-	TRBJ1-2	TGTGCCAGCAGTGCCCGGACAGGGCCGAACTATGGCTACACCTTC	CASSARTGPNYGYTF
-	TRBV5-1	few	TRBJ1-1	TGCGCCAGCAGCTCCACAGGTGAATGGAACACTGAAGCTTTCTTT	CASSSTGEWNTEAFF
-	TRBV9	-	TRBJ2-7	TGTGCCAGCAGTCCCTCCGCCGGCTACGAGCAGTACTTC	CASSPSAGYEQYF
-	TRBV11-2	-	TRBJ2-1	TGTGCCAGCAGCTTAGGTATCGGGATGGTATATGAGCAGTTCTTC	CASSLGIGMVYEQFF
TRBD2	TRBV27	-	TRBJ2-5	TGTGCCAGCAGTTTCGGGACTAGCGGGACAAAAGAGACCCAGTACTTC	CASSFGTSGTKETQYF
TRBD1	TRBV25-1	-	TRBJ1-2	TGTGCCAGCCTTGGGGCAGGGGGCCTCCGTTATGGCTACACCTTC	CASLGAGGLRYGYTF
-	TRBV7-3	once	TRBJ2-3	TGTGCCAGCAGCTCGAGGGGCACAGATACGCAGTATTTT	CASSSRGTDTQYF
TRBD1	TRBV7-6	-	TRBJ2-7	TGTGCCAGCAGCCCCATGGGACAGGGATCCTACGAGCAGTACTTC	CASSPMGQGSYEQYF
-	TRBV6-1	few	TRBJ2-3	TGTGCCAGCAGTGCGCGACAGGAAACAGATACGCAGTATTTT	CASSARQETDTQYF
TRBD2	TRBV19	-	TRBJ2-7	TGTGCCAGTAAGGCTAGCGGACCTTTTGGCGAGCAGTACTTC	CASKASGPFGEQYF
TRBD1	TRBV7-8	few	TRBJ1-2	TGTGCCAGCAGCATGGGACAGTCCAACTATGGCTACACCTTC	CASSMGQSNYGYTF
TRBD2	TRBV5-1	few	TRBJ2-1	TGCGCCAGCAGCTTGGACCTAGCGGGAGGGCCGGGGAATGAGCAGTTCTTC	CASSLDLAGGPGNEQFF
-	TRBV28	-	TRBJ2-2	TGTGCCAGCAGTTTCGCCAGGGCGGACACCGGGGAGCTGTTTTTT	CASSFARADTGELFF
-	TRBV5-1	-	TRBJ2-1	TGCGCCAGCAGCTTGGAACCTTTAGGCGGTAAGGGGAATGAGCAGTTCTTC	CASSLEPLGGKGNEQFF
-	TRBV9	few	TRBJ2-1	TGTGCCAGCAGCGTACTGGACGGAGCGGATGAGCAGTTCTTC	CASSVLDGADEQFF